This T cell receptor (beta chain) was captured in a study of PD-1 blockade in classical Hodgkin lymphoma. Each of the patients experienced relapse following autologous stem cell transplantation, and their brentuximab vedotin exposure differed. CDR3 length: 14 residues. Comments on this clone: Its target is not known.

Study results and limitations: Initiation of nivolumab under 1 year after ASCT led to exclusion of patients. Baseline diversity was lower in partial responders and progressors than complete responders. No one has yet defined what causes the repertoire differences, which may be disease activity or prior therapy.

Measured with immunoSEQ multiplex PCR; TCRdb has only the in-frame clones, and not every one. The sample has tens of thousands of clones; roughly 71% are singletons. This clonotype was obtained from a human donor with classical Hodgkin lymphoma. The specimen comprised peripheral blood mononuclear cells (PBMCs), sampled before the second cycle of nivolumab. The chain carries TRBV21-1 and TRBJ2-5; the D segment call TRBD2 is taken from the table without a DNA check. TRBV21-1 is a known pseudogene. The CDR3 reads CASSNLTSGETQYF. DNA for the CDR3: TGTGCCAGCAGCAACCTGACTAGCGGTGAGACCCAGTACTTC.